Sequencing of this T cell receptor beta chain was carried out in a study of early T cells in non-severe SARS-CoV-2 infection. Trimming took off 0 bases at V and 3 bases at J, with 9 bases between the two ends. CDR1 LGHNA and CDR2 YNFKEQ come from the germline V gene. The CDR3 sequence is 14 residues long. This clonotype was recorded at least ten times. MiXCR, applied by TCRdb to the 5' RACE reads, yields one record per CDR3 protein. The sample consists of tens of thousands of distinct CDR3 sequences, about 5.3% of them appearing once. The sample consisted of whole blood. The clonotype was recovered from an adult who was a healthcare worker with PCR-confirmed SARS-CoV-2 infection or an uninfected control (not recorded which). The chain carries TRBV4-2 and TRBJ2-7, with D possibly being TRBD2 (6 bases). The CDR3 DNA reads as TGTGCCAGCAGCCAAGATCCGGGGGACTACGAGCAGTACTTC. The encoded protein is CASSQDPGDYEQYF.